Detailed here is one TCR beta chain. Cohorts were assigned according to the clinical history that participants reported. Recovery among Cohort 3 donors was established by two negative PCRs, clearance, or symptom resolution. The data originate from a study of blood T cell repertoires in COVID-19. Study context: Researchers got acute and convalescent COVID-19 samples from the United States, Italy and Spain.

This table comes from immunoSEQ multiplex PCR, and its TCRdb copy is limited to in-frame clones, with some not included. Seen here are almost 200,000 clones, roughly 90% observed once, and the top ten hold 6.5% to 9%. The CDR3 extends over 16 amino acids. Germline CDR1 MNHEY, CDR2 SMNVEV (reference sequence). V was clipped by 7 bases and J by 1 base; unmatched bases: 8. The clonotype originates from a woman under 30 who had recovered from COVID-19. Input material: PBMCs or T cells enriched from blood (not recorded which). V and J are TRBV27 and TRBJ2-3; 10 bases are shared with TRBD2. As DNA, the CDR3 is TGTGCCAGCACCAAATCTCTAGCGGGGGGCACAGATACGCAGTATTTT. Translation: CASTKSLAGGTDTQYF.